Listed below are T cell receptor beta chains from one sample, sequenced in a study of cytomegalovirus exposure and HLA in healthy donors. TCRdb's table, derived via immunoSEQ multiplex PCR, lists solely in-frame clones and lacks some. The table has 200,000 to 250,000 clones, 75% to 80% seen once. Sequenced input: PBMCs. All receptors derive from a young man in good health and CMV-seronegative. CDR3s include the opening cysteine and the closing phenylalanine or tryptophan. A D gene is named only where the DNA matches it firmly. The size of a clone is reported for some rows only, either as once, few or many, or as a class for expanded clones.

DNA,CDR3,size,J,D,V
TGTGCCAGCAGTCAACAGGGGGGAACTAATGAAAAACTGTTTTTT,CASSQQGGTNEKLFF,NA,TRBJ1-4,TRBD1,TRBV6-1
TGCGCCAGCAGCTTGAAGGGAGATCAGCCCCAGCATTTT,CASSLKGDQPQHF,NA,TRBJ1-5,NA,TRBV5-1
TGCGCCAGCAGCCAAGGGGAGACATCTGGTCTATACGAGCAGTACTTC,CASSQGETSGLYEQYF,NA,TRBJ2-7,NA,TRBV4-3
TGTGCCAGCATGAGACCGCCTGCAGGTACGCAGTATTTT,CASMRPPAGTQYF,NA,TRBJ2-3,NA,TRBV6-1
TGTGCCATCAGGACAGGAGCCTACGAGCAGTACTTC,CAIRTGAYEQYF,NA,TRBJ2-7,NA,TRBV10-3
TGTGCCATCAGTGATCAGGAGGACACTGAAGCTTTCTTT,CAISDQEDTEAFF,NA,TRBJ1-1,NA,TRBV10-3
TGTGCCAGCAGCCCGCGGGACGGCGCTGTGACTTTCTTT,CASSPRDGAVTFF,many,TRBJ1-1,NA,TRBV9
TGTGCCAGCAGCAAAAATCCACCGGGACTAGCGGAACAAGAGACCCAGTACTTC,CASSKNPPGLAEQETQYF,NA,TRBJ2-5,TRBD2,TRBV7-6
TGTGCCAGCAGCCTTGAGGAGGGCGGAGATGGCTACACCTTC,CASSLEEGGDGYTF,NA,TRBJ1-2,NA,TRBV6-1
TGTGCCAGCAGTTCGAGCGACAGTGGCTGGGGTGGCTACACCTTC,CASSSSDSGWGGYTF,NA,TRBJ1-2,NA,TRBV6-5
TGTGCCAGCAGCTTCGGGACAGGGGGCTACGAGCAGTACTTC,CASSFGTGGYEQYF,NA,TRBJ2-7,TRBD1,TRBV5-5
TGTGCCAGCAGCTCGGGGACAGGGGGATATCGTGGCACTGAAGCTTTCTTT,CASSSGTGGYRGTEAFF,many,TRBJ1-1,TRBD1,TRBV7-9
TGTGCCAGCAGCTTAGGGGGACAGGGTTATTCACCCCTCCACTTT,CASSLGGQGYSPLHF,NA,TRBJ1-6,TRBD1,TRBV11-2
TGTGCCAGTAGTACGAGCGGGAGAACAGATACGCAGTATTTT,CASSTSGRTDTQYF,NA,TRBJ2-3,TRBD2,TRBV19
TGTGCCAGCAGTGAGGCGGGGGACACAGATACGCAGTATTTT,CASSEAGDTDTQYF,NA,TRBJ2-3,TRBD2,TRBV2
TGTGCCAGCTCACCACCGGGACTACCCTACGAGCAGTACTTC,CASSPPGLPYEQYF,NA,TRBJ2-7,TRBD2,TRBV18
TGCGCCAGCAGCCAGGCGGGACTAGAAGCTTTCTTT,CASSQAGLEAFF,NA,TRBJ1-1,NA,TRBV4-3
TGTGCCAGCAGCCTCCCGGGACAGGGGAAAAATACGCAGTATTTT,CASSLPGQGKNTQYF,NA,TRBJ2-3,TRBD1,TRBV5-6
TGTGCCACCAGCAGAGTTCAGGGGTTCAATGGAGAGACCCAGTACTTC,CATSRVQGFNGETQYF,NA,TRBJ2-5,NA,TRBV15
TGCAGCGTCCCTCGGGGGAATGAGCAGTTCTTC,CSVPRGNEQFF,few,TRBJ2-1,NA,TRBV29-1
TGCGCCATCTTCAGGGACTCCAGGGGGTTCGAAAACACCATATATTTT,CAIFRDSRGFENTIYF,NA,TRBJ1-3,TRBD1,TRBV10-1
TGTGCCAGCAGTGGGGACAGGAATAATTCACCCCTCCACTTT,CASSGDRNNSPLHF,NA,TRBJ1-6,TRBD1,TRBV25-1
TGCGCCAGCAGCTTGGCCATGGTCGGCTCCTACGAGCAGTACTTC,CASSLAMVGSYEQYF,NA,TRBJ2-7,NA,TRBV5-1
TGTGCCAGCAGACTCGGGACTAGCGGGAGGGAAGAGACCCAGTACTTC,CASRLGTSGREETQYF,NA,TRBJ2-5,TRBD2,TRBV5-4
TGTGCCAGCAGCGTTGAGAGTTCTTTGAACACTGAAGCTTTCTTT,CASSVESSLNTEAFF,once,TRBJ1-1,NA,TRBV9
TGTGCCAGCAGCTTAAGATCGGGACTAGCGCACAATGAGCAGTTCTTC,CASSLRSGLAHNEQFF,NA,TRBJ2-1,TRBD2,TRBV7-2
TGTGCCAGCTCCTACCCGACAGGGGCCCCCTCCTCCTACAATGAGCAGTTCTTC,CASSYPTGAPSSYNEQFF,NA,TRBJ2-1,TRBD1,TRBV27
TGTGCCAGCAGCTTAGGACAGGGGGTACGAGGTACTGAAGCTTTCTTT,CASSLGQGVRGTEAFF,NA,TRBJ1-1,TRBD1,TRBV9
TGTGCCAGCAGCTTGGATTCGCGGGAGGGCCATGGTTTCTTC,CASSLDSREGHGFF,NA,TRBJ2-7,TRBD2,TRBV5-4
TGTGCTAGTGGCCCGGGACGGGACAGGATCAAAAACATTCAGTACTTC,CASGPGRDRIKNIQYF,NA,TRBJ2-4,TRBD1,TRBV12-5
TGTGCCAGTAGTGCCTACTCAGGGAACTATGGCTACACCTTC,CASSAYSGNYGYTF,NA,TRBJ1-2,NA,TRBV19
TGTGCCAGTTGTGATTCCGGGACTAGCGGCACAGATACGCAGTATTTT,CASCDSGTSGTDTQYF,NA,TRBJ2-3,TRBD2,TRBV19
TGTGCCAGCAGAGGACAGGGCAACTCCTACGAGCAGTACTTC,CASRGQGNSYEQYF,NA,TRBJ2-7,TRBD1,TRBV28
TGTGCTAGCAGCCCGCGCGGCGGGAGGGACAATGAGCAGTTCTTC,CASSPRGGRDNEQFF,NA,TRBJ2-1,TRBD2,TRBV7-7
TGTGCCAGCAGAGAATGGACAGATAACTATGGCTACACCTTC,CASREWTDNYGYTF,NA,TRBJ1-2,NA,TRBV2
TGCAGTGTTGCGGGACAGACCTACGAGCAGTACTTC,CSVAGQTYEQYF,NA,TRBJ2-7,NA,TRBV29-1
TGTGCCAGCAGCTTAGGTTTGGGACAGGCCCTGGTGAATGAAGCTTTCTTT,CASSLGLGQALVNEAFF,once,TRBJ1-1,TRBD1,TRBV7-8
TGCAGCGTTGGACGGGAATTTGGCGGGGAGCTGTTTTTT,CSVGREFGGELFF,NA,TRBJ2-2,NA,TRBV29-1
TGTGCCAGTAAACCAAACCGGGACACGGGGGAGCAGTACTTC,CASKPNRDTGEQYF,NA,TRBJ2-7,NA,TRBV19
TGTGCCAGCAGTTTACGCGGTTTAGGAATGGCCTCCTACAATGAGCAGTTCTTC,CASSLRGLGMASYNEQFF,NA,TRBJ2-1,NA,TRBV27
TGTGCCTGGGGCGACGCAGGGGGAACCTATGGCTACACCTTC,CAWGDAGGTYGYTF,NA,TRBJ1-2,TRBD1,TRBV30
TGTGCCTGGAGACTACAGGGGGCAGCAGATACGCAGTATTTT,CAWRLQGAADTQYF,NA,TRBJ2-3,TRBD1,TRBV30
TGTGCCAGCAGGAACGGGGGGTCCTATGGCTACACCTTC,CASRNGGSYGYTF,NA,TRBJ1-2,NA,TRBV6-1
TGTGCCAGCAAAAGCCTAGCGGGAGAGCAGTTCTTC,CASKSLAGEQFF,NA,TRBJ2-1,TRBD2,TRBV6-1
TGTGCCAGCAGCTCAAGCGGCGTGGGCACTGAAGCTTTCTTT,CASSSSGVGTEAFF,NA,TRBJ1-1,NA,TRBV7-9
TGTGCCAGCAGCTTGGACAGCATCACAGATACGCAGTATTTT,CASSLDSITDTQYF,NA,TRBJ2-3,NA,TRBV7-3
TGTGCCAGCAGCGTAAGGGGAACCTACGAGCAGTACTTC,CASSVRGTYEQYF,NA,TRBJ2-7,NA,TRBV7-9
TGCGCCAGCAGCCAAGAGATGGTAGACGGCGGCGAGCAGTACTTC,CASSQEMVDGGEQYF,NA,TRBJ2-7,NA,TRBV4-1
TGTGCCAGCAGCCTCGACAGGGTAAGGGAGACCCAGTACTTC,CASSLDRVRETQYF,NA,TRBJ2-5,TRBD1,TRBV6-1
TGCGCCAGCAGCTTGGGACAGGGGGCTGCTAATGAAAAACTGTTTTTT,CASSLGQGAANEKLFF,NA,TRBJ1-4,TRBD1,TRBV5-1
TGTGCCAGTAGTAATCAGGGGGCAATAGAGACCCAGTACTTC,CASSNQGAIETQYF,few,TRBJ2-5,TRBD1,TRBV19